This record concerns one T cell receptor beta chain sequence. Time point in this sample: pre-sensitization, week 0. Stated treatment: therapeutic diphenylcyclopropenone sensitization with weekly scalp DPC. V lost 6 bases and J lost 5; bases outside the gene matches: 11. The CDR3 has 15 amino acids. The germline V gene has CDR1 WNHNN and CDR2 SYGVQD (reference sequence). The data derive from a study of human T cells and chemical hapten exposure. MiXCR was run by TCRdb on the RACE reads, yielding one entry per CDR3 protein. The repertoire holds over 85,000 distinct CDR3 sequences, with roughly 10% as singletons.

This specimen consisted of whole blood, obtained in connection with sensitization to the hapten diphenylcyclopropenone (DPC). The chain has TRBV10-1 and TRBJ1-1; 8 bases align to TRBD1. This sequence was found in a woman in her sixties or seventies with alopecia areata. Some clones in this sample may be carry-over from other donors' samples. In nucleotides, the CDR3 is TGCGCCAGCAGCCCCGGGCAGGGGGCTGATACTGAAGCTTTCTTT. Residues: CASSPGQGADTEAFF.